Listed here is a single T cell receptor (beta chain). Its specificity is not known. The source of the sample is a study of cytomegalovirus exposure and HLA in healthy donors. Trimming removed 0 bases at V and 0 bases at J, with 12 bases between. The CDR3 is made up of 16 amino acids. Germline CDR1 reads SGHAT; CDR2 reads FQNNGV. Assay: immunoSEQ multiplex PCR; the TCRdb copy retains only in-frame clones and omits some. The table shows 130,000 to 150,000 clones, with 88% occurring only once. Study conclusions and caveats: While the bulk of TCR sequences proved rare, some public TCRs turned up in many donors.

The origin of this receptor is a woman aged 18-29 years in good health and CMV-seropositive. The source material was PBMCs. The V and J genes are TRBV11-2 and TRBJ2-7; perhaps TRBD2 as D (5 bases). Here the CDR3 reads CASSLDLSGPSYEQYF. DNA of the CDR3: TGTGCCAGCAGCTTAGATCTCAGCGGACCCTCCTACGAGCAGTACTTC.